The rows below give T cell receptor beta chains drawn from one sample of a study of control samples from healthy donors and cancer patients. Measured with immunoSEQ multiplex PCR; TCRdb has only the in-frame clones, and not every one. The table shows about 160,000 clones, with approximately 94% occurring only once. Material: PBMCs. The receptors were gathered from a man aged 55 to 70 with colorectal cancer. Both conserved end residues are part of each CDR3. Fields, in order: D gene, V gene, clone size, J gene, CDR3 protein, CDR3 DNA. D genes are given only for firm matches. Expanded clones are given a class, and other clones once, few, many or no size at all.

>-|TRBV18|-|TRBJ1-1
CASSPREAVDTEAFF
TGTGCCAGCTCACCACGGGAGGCGGTGGACACTGAAGCTTTCTTT
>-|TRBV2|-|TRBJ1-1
CASNGRRGTEAFF
TGTGCCAGCAATGGCCGCCGTGGGACTGAAGCTTTCTTT
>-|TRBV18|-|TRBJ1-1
CASSEDSHTEAFF
TGTGCCAGCTCCGAGGACAGCCACACTGAAGCTTTCTTT
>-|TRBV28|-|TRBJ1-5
CASSLPLQVYNQPQHF
TGTGCCAGCAGTTTACCCCTACAGGTTTACAATCAGCCCCAGCATTTT
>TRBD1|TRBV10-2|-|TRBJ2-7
CASRPGQGVYEQYF
TGCGCCAGCAGGCCGGGACAGGGGGTATACGAGCAGTACTTC
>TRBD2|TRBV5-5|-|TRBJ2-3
CASSSGRSGGAVDTQYF
TGTGCCAGCAGTTCGGGTCGTAGCGGGGGGGCGGTGGATACGCAGTATTTT
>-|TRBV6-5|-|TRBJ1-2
CASRDDGNYGYTF
TGTGCCAGCAGGGACGACGGGAACTATGGCTACACCTTC
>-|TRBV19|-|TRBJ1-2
CASSATPGPNYGYTF
TGTGCCAGTAGTGCAACACCTGGGCCCAACTATGGCTACACCTTC
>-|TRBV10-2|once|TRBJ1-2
CASSEAAGNGYTF
TGCGCCAGCAGTGAAGCGGCAGGGAATGGCTACACCTTC
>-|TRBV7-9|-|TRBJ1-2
CASSLDEYNYGYTF
TGTGCCAGCAGCTTAGATGAGTATAACTATGGCTACACCTTC
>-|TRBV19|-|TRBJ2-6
CASSLGLGSGANVLTF
TGTGCCAGTAGTTTGGGGCTAGGCTCTGGGGCCAACGTCCTGACTTTC
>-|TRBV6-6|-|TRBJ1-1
CASSYRGMNTEAFF
TGTGCCAGCAGTTACAGGGGGATGAACACTGAAGCTTTCTTT
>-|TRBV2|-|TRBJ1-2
CASLPPTVTNYGYTF
TGTGCCAGCCTCCCCCCGACAGTTACTAACTATGGCTACACCTTC
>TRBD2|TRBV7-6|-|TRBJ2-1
CASSPGLAGGRQFF
TGTGCCAGCAGCCCAGGACTAGCGGGGGGGCGGCAGTTCTTC
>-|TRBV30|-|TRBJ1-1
CAWSAQFSEAFF
TGTGCCTGGAGTGCGCAATTCTCTGAAGCTTTCTTT
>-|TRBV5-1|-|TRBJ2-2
CASSPRVNTGELFF
TGCGCCAGCAGCCCCCGGGTGAACACCGGGGAGCTGTTTTTT
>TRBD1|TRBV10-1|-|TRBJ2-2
CASGTGQDTGELFF
TGCGCCAGCGGGACGGGACAGGACACCGGGGAGCTGTTTTTT
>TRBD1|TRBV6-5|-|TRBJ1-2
CASSSRDRGFDGYTF
TGTGCCAGCAGTTCCCGGGACAGGGGTTTTGATGGCTACACCTTC
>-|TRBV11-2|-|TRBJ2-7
CASSLDRYYEQYF
TGTGCCAGCAGCTTAGACAGGTACTACGAGCAGTACTTC
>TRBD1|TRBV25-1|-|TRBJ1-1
CASSALQGARDHTEAFF
TGTGCCAGCAGTGCGTTACAGGGGGCGAGGGATCACACTGAAGCTTTCTTT
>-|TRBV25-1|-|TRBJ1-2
CASSDTLNYGYTF
TGTGCCAGCAGTGATACACTGAACTATGGCTACACCTTC
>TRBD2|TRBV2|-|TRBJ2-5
CASIERSGGRETQYF
TGTGCCAGCATTGAACGTAGCGGGGGGCGGGAGACCCAGTACTTC
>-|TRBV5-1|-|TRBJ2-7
CASSLVRVPWERYEQYF
TGCGCCAGCAGCTTGGTCAGGGTCCCCTGGGAGCGCTACGAGCAGTACTTC
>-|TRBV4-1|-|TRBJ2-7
CASSQDWSYEQYF
TGCGCCAGCAGCCAAGACTGGTCCTACGAGCAGTACTTC
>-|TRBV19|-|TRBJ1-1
CASSIDPRGAFF
TGTGCCAGTAGTATAGATCCCCGAGGAGCTTTCTTT
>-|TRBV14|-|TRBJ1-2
CASSSLSYYGYTF
TGTGCCAGCAGTTCTCTGAGCTACTATGGCTACACCTTC
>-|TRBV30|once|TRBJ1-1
CAWSAGPEAFF
TGTGCCTGGAGCGCTGGTCCTGAAGCTTTCTTT
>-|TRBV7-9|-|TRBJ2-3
CASSLTGSDTQYF
TGTGCCAGCAGCTTAACTGGGTCAGATACGCAGTATTTT
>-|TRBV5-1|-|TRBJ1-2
CASSLEGVYGYTF
TGCGCCAGCAGCTTGGAAGGGGTCTATGGCTACACCTTC
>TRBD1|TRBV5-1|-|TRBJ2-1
CASSTGQSYNEQFF
TGCGCCAGCAGCACGGGACAGAGTTACAATGAGCAGTTCTTC
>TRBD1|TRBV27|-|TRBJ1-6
CASSLDRGFLHF
TGTGCCAGCAGTTTAGACAGGGGGTTCCTCCACTTT
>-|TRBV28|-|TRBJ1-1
CASSNWRAKMNTEAFF
TGTGCCAGCAGTAATTGGAGGGCAAAGATGAACACTGAAGCTTTCTTT
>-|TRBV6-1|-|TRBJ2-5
CASSERAAGPTQYF
TGTGCCAGCAGTGAAAGAGCGGCGGGGCCGACCCAGTACTTC
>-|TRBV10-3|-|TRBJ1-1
CAISVGEEAFF
TGTGCCATCAGTGTCGGGGAGGAAGCTTTCTTT
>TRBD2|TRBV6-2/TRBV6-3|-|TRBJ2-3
CASSYSGGGTDTQYF
TGTGCCAGCAGTTACAGCGGGGGGGGCACAGATACGCAGTATTTT
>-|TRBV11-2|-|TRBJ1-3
CASSQSGFGRTIYF
TGTGCCAGCAGCCAATCGGGATTTGGGCGCACCATATATTTT
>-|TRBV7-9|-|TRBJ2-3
CASSSTGSTDTQYF
TGTGCCAGCAGCTCCACGGGTAGCACAGATACGCAGTATTTT
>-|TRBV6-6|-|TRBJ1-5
CASRDGASRGPQHF
TGTGCCAGCAGGGACGGAGCTAGCAGGGGGCCCCAGCATTTT
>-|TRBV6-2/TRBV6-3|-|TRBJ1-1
CASSYSRGGRVDTEAFF
TGTGCCAGCAGTTACTCCCGCGGGGGGCGAGTGGACACTGAAGCTTTCTTT
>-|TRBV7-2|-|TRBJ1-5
CASSFGASSNQPQHF
TGTGCCAGCAGCTTCGGGGCCTCTAGCAATCAGCCCCAGCATTTT
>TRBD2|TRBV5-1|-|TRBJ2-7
CASSLEGTSVYEQYF
TGCGCCAGCAGCTTGGAGGGGACTAGCGTCTACGAGCAGTACTTC
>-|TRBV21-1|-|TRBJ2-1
CASSRGLISGAPRNEQFF
TGTGCCAGCAGCAGAGGGTTAATTAGCGGTGCCCCCCGCAATGAGCAGTTCTTC
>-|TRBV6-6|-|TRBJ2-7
CASSYGAGGDEQYF
TGTGCCAGCAGTTACGGAGCAGGTGGGGACGAGCAGTACTTC
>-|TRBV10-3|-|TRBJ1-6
CAISGGGNSPLHF
TGTGCCATCAGTGGCGGGGGCAATTCACCCCTCCACTTT
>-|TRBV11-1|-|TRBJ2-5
CASSWGGRRETQYF
TGTGCCAGCAGCTGGGGGGGGCGGAGAGAGACCCAGTACTTC
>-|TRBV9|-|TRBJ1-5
CASSAGNQPQHF
TGTGCCAGCAGCGCCGGTAATCAGCCCCAGCATTTT
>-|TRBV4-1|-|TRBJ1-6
CASSQEGGGRPLHF
TGCGCCAGCAGCCAAGAGGGGGGGGGCAGACCCCTCCACTTT
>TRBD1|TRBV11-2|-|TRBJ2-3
CASSPGQAQDTQYF
TGTGCCAGCAGCCCCGGACAGGCTCAGGATACGCAGTATTTT
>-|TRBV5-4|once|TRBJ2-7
CASSLDRRETQYF
TGTGCCAGCAGCTTGGACCGGAGGGAAACGCAGTACTTC
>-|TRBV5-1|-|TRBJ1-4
CASSLSATNEKLFF
TGCGCCAGCAGCTTATCAGCAACTAATGAAAAACTGTTTTTT